The T cell receptor (beta chain) under discussion was sequenced for a study of shared clonotypes between healthy human individuals. General observations from the study: Generally, naive subsets (rather than memory subsets) showed larger estimated richness.

The CDR3 contains 16 residues. CDR1 and CDR2 (germline): MNHNY, SVGAGI (reference sequence). V gave up 5 bases and J gave up 2 bases; unmatched junction bases: 9. The data were produced by immunoSEQ multiplex PCR, yet TCRdb's version contains in-frame clones alone and is incomplete. This table holds about 380,000 clones, around 96% found once. In the case of this clone: Its antigen is not identified.

Material: memory CD8+ T cells sorted from blood. Described subset: CD45RO+ cells pooled with CCR7-negative TemRA cells. This sequence joins TRBV6-6 and TRBJ2-3; 8 bases are shared with TRBD2. This clonotype originated in a man aged 30-40 years in good health. CDR3 nucleotides: TGTGCCAGCAGTATCTCCGGGACTAGGGCCACAGATACGCAGTATTTT. Its translation: CASSISGTRATDTQYF.